This TCR beta chain is from a study of cytomegalovirus exposure and HLA in healthy donors. 13 Jbeta primers and 60 Vbeta primers were used for the PCR. Authors' methods: In a later analysis, 79 million or so unique TCR beta chains included roughly 11 million shared by two or more donors. The table came from immunoSEQ multiplex PCR; TCRdb's copy has only in-frame clones and leaves some out. V, J and clone size were drawn from that table, and D and trimming were deduced from the DNA. This table has about 130,000 clones, about 78% appearing once. On this clone itself: Its antigen remains unidentified.

General study findings and limits: A missense DCLRE1C variant was associated with V- and J-gene trimming of TCR beta chains in a later analysis, and an independent cohort replicated the association.

This TCR was sampled from a man aged 45-60 years in good health and CMV-seronegative. The specimen was PBMCs.

The CDR3 DNA reads TGTGCCAGCAGCTTAGGGAGCAGTAACTATGGCTACACCTTC. Translating gives CASSLGSSNYGYTF. V is TRBV5-4 and J is TRBJ1-2, with unresolved D. In germline, CDR1 is SGHNT, CDR2 YYREEE (reference sequence). This CDR3 is built from 14 residues. Trimming removed 2 bases at V and 1 base at J, with 9 bases between.